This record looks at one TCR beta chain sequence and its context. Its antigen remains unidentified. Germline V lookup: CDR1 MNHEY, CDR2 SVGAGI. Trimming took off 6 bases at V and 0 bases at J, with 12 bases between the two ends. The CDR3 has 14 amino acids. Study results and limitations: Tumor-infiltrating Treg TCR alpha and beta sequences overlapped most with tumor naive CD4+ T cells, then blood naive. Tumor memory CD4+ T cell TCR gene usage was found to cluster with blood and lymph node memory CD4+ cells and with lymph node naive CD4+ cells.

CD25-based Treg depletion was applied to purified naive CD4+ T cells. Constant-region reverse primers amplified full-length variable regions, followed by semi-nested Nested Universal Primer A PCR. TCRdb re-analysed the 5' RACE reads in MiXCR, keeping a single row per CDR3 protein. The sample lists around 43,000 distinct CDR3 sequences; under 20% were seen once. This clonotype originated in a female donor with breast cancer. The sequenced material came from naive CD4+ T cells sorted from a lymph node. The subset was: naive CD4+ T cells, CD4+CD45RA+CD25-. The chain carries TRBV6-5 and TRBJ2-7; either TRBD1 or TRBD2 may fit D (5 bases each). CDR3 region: CASRRDGNSYEQYF. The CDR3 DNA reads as TGTGCCAGCAGGAGGGACGGGAACTCCTACGAGCAGTACTTC.